These T cell receptor beta chains were read from a single sample in a study of T cell responses to AZD1222 COVID-19 vaccine. The method was immunoSEQ multiplex PCR; TCRdb's version includes in-frame clones alone and lacks a portion of them. Among about 150,000 clones listed, about nine tenths were seen once. This specimen consisted of peripheral blood, obtained 28 days after the second AZD1222 dose. These receptors originate from an adult who received the AZD1222 COVID-19 vaccine. CDR3s include the opening cysteine and the closing phenylalanine or tryptophan. D genes are given only for firm matches. Size is omitted from some rows. Given values are once, few, many or a class for expanded clones.

clone_size d_call j_call v_call cdr3_aa cdr3_nt
- TRBD2 TRBJ2-7 TRBV19 CASSKRSGSQIEQYF TGTGCCAGTAGTAAAAGGAGCGGGAGTCAGATCGAGCAGTACTTC
- - TRBJ1-1 TRBV6-6 CASSSRQMNTEAFF TGTGCCAGCAGTTCAAGACAGATGAACACTGAAGCTTTTTTT
- - TRBJ2-7 TRBV6-1 CASSDRALSYEQYF TGTGCCAGCAGTGATAGGGCCCTCTCCTACGAGCAGTACTTC
- - TRBJ1-6 TRBV18 CASSPDRNNSPLHF TGTGCCAGCTCACCGGACAGAAATAATTCACCCCTCCACTTT
- - TRBJ1-3 TRBV27 CASSLGGPGLLSGNTIYF TGTGCCAGCAGTTTGGGGGGACCAGGATTACTCTCTGGAAACACCATATATTTT
- TRBD1 TRBJ1-2 TRBV10-3 CAIMGETGNYGYTF TGTGCCATCATGGGCGAGACAGGGAACTATGGCTACACCTTC
- - TRBJ1-3 TRBV6-5 CASSYSRQGTGNTIYF TGTGCCAGCAGTTACTCGAGGCAGGGGACTGGAAACACCATATATTTT
- - TRBJ2-1 TRBV19 CASSTRASLSSYNEQFF TGTGCCAGTTCTACCCGTGCGAGCCTGAGCTCCTACAATGAGCAGTTCTTC
- - TRBJ1-2 TRBV6-6 CASTPSPRADYGYTF TGTGCCAGCACCCCTTCACCCCGGGCTGACTATGGCTACACCTTC
once - TRBJ1-1 TRBV5-1 CASAEGSVSRSAFF TGCGCCAGCGCTGAGGGGTCGGTCTCTAGGTCGGCTTTCTTT
- - TRBJ2-7 TRBV4-1 CASSQEPSQGTYEQYF TGCGCCAGCAGCCAAGAGCCTTCCCAGGGAACCTACGAGCAGTACTTC
- - TRBJ1-1 TRBV7-9 CASRTGRSTEAFF TGTGCCAGCAGGACCGGACGGTCCACTGAAGCTTTCTTT
- - TRBJ1-3 TRBV25-1 CASSALKGRIGNTIYF TGTGCCAGCAGTGCTCTAAAGGGGCGCATCGGAAACACCATATATTTT
- - TRBJ1-5 TRBV19 CASSIDVGPRSPSNQPQHF TGTGCCAGTAGTATCGATGTGGGCCCCCGGTCGCCTAGCAATCAGCCCCAGCATTTT
- - TRBJ1-6 TRBV12-3/TRBV12-4 CASSTRQTPPLHF TGTGCCAGCAGTACCCGACAGACCCCACCCCTCCACTTT
few - TRBJ1-5 TRBV19 CASSTTGIPHNQPQHF TGTGCCAGTAGTACCACAGGGATCCCCCACAATCAGCCCCAGCATTTT
- - TRBJ2-3 TRBV5-4 CASNLGGGLPGTDTQYF TGTGCCAGCAACTTGGGAGGCGGACTCCCTGGCACAGATACGCAGTATTTT
- TRBD1 TRBJ1-5 TRBV5-6 CASSFQGTDDQPQHF TGTGCCAGCAGCTTTCAGGGGACAGACGATCAGCCCCAGCATTTT
- - TRBJ1-1 TRBV12-5 CASGLVLAGTNTEAFF TGTGCTAGTGGTTTGGTACTGGCAGGGACGAACACTGAAGCTTTCTTT
- - TRBJ1-5 TRBV12-2 CASRSLAEREPQHF TGTGCAAGTCGCTCACTCGCCGAAAGGGAGCCCCAGCATTTT
- TRBD1 TRBJ1-5 TRBV27 CASSLFGQAPWPQHF TGTGCCAGCAGTTTATTCGGACAGGCCCCCTGGCCCCAGCATTTT
- - TRBJ1-3 TRBV19 CASSGQGNSGNTIYF TGTGCCAGTAGTGGCCAGGGAAACTCTGGAAACACCATATATTTT
- - TRBJ1-2 TRBV6-5 CASPGQNYGYTF TGTGCCAGCCCCGGGCAGAACTATGGCTACACCTTC
- - TRBJ1-5 TRBV6-1 CASSELGGAGNQPQHF TGTGCCAGCAGTGAATTGGGGGGCGCAGGCAATCAGCCCCAGCATTTT
- - TRBJ1-1 TRBV2 CASHGIMNTEAFF TGTGCCAGCCACGGGATCATGAACACTGAAGCTTTCTTT
- - TRBJ1-4 TRBV2 CASNWGWNEKLFF TGTGCCAGCAACTGGGGATGGAATGAAAAACTGTTTTTT
- - TRBJ2-3 TRBV6-5 CASWDGTDTQYF TGTGCCAGCTGGGACGGCACAGATACGCAGTATTTT
- TRBD1 TRBJ1-2 TRBV11-1 CASSPRQGSINYGYTF TGTGCCAGCAGCCCAAGACAGGGATCGATTAACTATGGCTACACCTTC
- TRBD2 TRBJ2-5 TRBV9 CASSVATAGGAETQYF TGTGCCAGCAGCGTAGCTACGGCGGGAGGGGCGGAGACCCAGTACTTC
- - TRBJ2-4 TRBV2 CASVAGRGNIQYF TGTGCCAGCGTAGCGGGTAGGGGGAACATTCAGTACTTC
- TRBD2 TRBJ2-1 TRBV5-4 CASSLEPSGDREQFF TGTGCCAGCAGCTTGGAGCCTAGCGGGGACCGTGAGCAGTTCTTC
- - TRBJ2-1 TRBV11-2 CASSLRVGYNEQFF TGTGCCAGCAGCTTAAGGGTTGGTTACAATGAGCAGTTCTTC
- TRBD1 TRBJ1-2 TRBV6-4 CASSDSPTGGYGYTF TGTGCCAGCAGTGACTCGCCGACAGGGGGGTATGGCTACACCTTC
few - TRBJ1-2 TRBV6-5 CASSPGQDGSGYTF TGTGCCAGCAGTCCCGGGCAGGATGGTAGCGGCTACACCTTC
- - TRBJ2-1 TRBV24-1 CATSELLAGAGEQFF TGTGCCACCAGTGAACTACTCGCAGGGGCTGGTGAGCAGTTCTTC